The 14 T cell receptor beta chains in this list originate from one sample, sequenced in a study of human thymus T cells (TCRdb year 2020). Receptor libraries were prepared by the immunoSEQ multiplex PCR assay. The table comes from immuneACCESS by way of TCRdb, which keeps in-frame sequences with V and J called. Part of the clones is missing from these tables; in studies checked, under half for an unresolved V gene and the rest for unknown reasons. The sample contains approximately 46,000 clones, 95% of them found a single time. Of the sample, approximately 0.15% falls within the top ten clones. Material for sequencing was blood. These receptors were collected from a girl less than two years old with a congenital heart defect but otherwise immunologically healthy.

CDR3: CASSDGDYYEQYF. CDR3 nucleotide sequence: TGCGCCAGCAGTGATGGGGACTACTACGAGCAGTACTTC. The chain uses TRBV10-2 and TRBJ2-7; 7 positions agree with TRBD2. V lost 3 bases and J lost 3; bases outside the gene matches: 2. The CDR3 runs 13 residues. Germline V gene data show CDR1 as WSHSY and CDR2 as SAAADI.

The J gene is TRBJ2-2, the V gene TRBV11-1; a possible D gene is TRBD1 (6 bases). The CDR3 spans 14 residues. The V gene lost 5 bases and the J gene lost 3 bases, with 10 bases spanning the gap. Germline V lookup: CDR1 SGHAT, CDR2 FQDESV (reference sequence). The CDR3 spells CASSPQGHTGELFF. In DNA, the CDR3 is TGTGCCAGCAGCCCGCAGGGGCACACCGGGGAGCTGTTTTTT.

The genes are TRBV18 and TRBJ2-1, with no clear D. The CDR3 loop spans 13 amino acids. Germline-derived CDR1 and CDR2 are KGHSH and LQKENI. The V end was cut by 0 bases, the J end by 7 bases, with 7 bases between. CDR3 amino acids: CASSPPKPNEQFF. In DNA form, the CDR3 reads TGTGCCAGCTCACCACCTAAACCTAATGAGCAGTTCTTC.

The chain is built from TRBV28 and TRBJ2-3, with TRBD2 matching 13 bases. V lost 5 bases, J lost 3 bases, and 11 bases stayed unmatched. Germline V CDR1 and CDR2: MDHEN, SYDVKM. This CDR3 contains 18 residues. This CDR3 is CASSPPLAGGWVTDTQYF. Written as DNA, the CDR3 is TGTGCCAGCAGTCCTCCACTAGCGGGAGGGTGGGTTACAGATACGCAGTATTTT.

The CDR3 sequence is CASSFTGTSYEQYF. DNA for the CDR3: TGCGCCAGCAGCTTTACCGGGACAAGTTACGAGCAGTACTTC. This chain connects TRBV5-1 to TRBJ2-7, with D perhaps TRBD1 (6 bases). V dropped 2 bases and J dropped 4 bases, with 13 bases sitting between them. Per germline, CDR1 SGHRS and CDR2 YFSETQ. The CDR3 length is 14 residues.

V usage is TRBV27 and J usage is TRBJ1-2; TRBD1 is a possible D gene (6 bases). Germline assignment: CDR1 MNHEY and CDR2 SMNVEV (reference sequence). The CDR3 loop spans 16 amino acids. V was cut by 6 bases and J by 4 bases, with 21 bases left in between. The CDR3 region is CASSTYAGAGIYGYTF. The CDR3 DNA sequence: TGTGCCAGCAGCACCTACGCGGGGGCAGGGATCTATGGCTACACCTTC.

V is TRBV5-4 and J is TRBJ2-7; D might be TRBD1 or TRBD2, each matching 5 bases. Germline-derived CDR1 and CDR2 are SGHNT and YYREEE (reference sequence). This CDR3 is 16 amino acids long. V gave up 4 bases and J gave up 2 bases, with 19 bases separating them. CDR3: CASSRRPRGRPYEQYF. The CDR3 region has the DNA TGTGCCAGCAGCCGACGACCACGGGGCCGTCCCTACGAGCAGTACTTC.

The rearrangement joins TRBV21-1 to TRBJ2-7; TRBD2 is the table's D call, not checked against the DNA. TRBV21-1 is shown as a pseudogene. CDR3 length equals 11 residues. The CDR3 bases are TGTCCCCCGGGGAGGAGTGGCGAGCAGTACTTC. Amino acid sequence: CPPGRSGEQYF.

V is TRBV7-2 and J is TRBJ1-1; D unresolved. Per germline, CDR1 SGHTA and CDR2 FQGNSA. Trimming removed 1 base at V and 2 bases at J, with 5 bases between. This CDR3 region has 13 residues. DNA for the CDR3: TGTGCCAGCAGCTTAGGAAGTAACACTGAAGCTTTCTTT. As protein: CASSLGSNTEAFF.

In this sample, this clone is medium-sized. The chain couples TRBV5-1 to TRBJ1-2; 10 positions agree with TRBD1. Per germline, CDR1 SGHRS and CDR2 YFSETQ. This CDR3 is built from 15 residues. Germline trimming cut 4 bases from V and 4 bases from J; bases unmatched to any gene: 7. For the CDR3, the DNA is TGCGCCAGCAGCCCTGTGGGGACAGGGGCCTATGGCTACACCTTC. Translated, it gives CASSPVGTGAYGYTF.

The chain is built from TRBV6-5 and TRBJ2-3; unclear D gene. CDR3 size: 16 residues. The germline gives CDR1 MNHEY, CDR2 SVGAGI. The V end was cut by 0 bases, the J end by 2 bases, with 12 bases between. DNA for the CDR3: TGTGCCAGCAGTTACTCCCGCCTCACTTACACAGATACGCAGTATTTT. Its protein is CASSYSRLTYTDTQYF.

The CDR3 nucleotides are TGTGCCAGCATCACAGCGGGAGTATCCGAGCAGTACTTC. This encodes CASITAGVSEQYF. This sequence joins TRBV6-1 and TRBJ2-7; 8 nucleotides line up with TRBD2. The CDR3 runs 13 residues. Germline CDR1 and CDR2: MNHNS and SASEGT. The V and J ends lost 7 bases and 6 bases, in that order; junction bases with no gene match: 8.

The chain is built from TRBV5-5 and TRBJ1-5, with 10 bases aligning to TRBD1. The trim removed 5 bases at V and 5 bases at J, leaving 7 bases unmatched. Germline CDR1 is SGHKS and CDR2 is YYEKEE (reference sequence). CDR3 length equals 15 residues. The CDR3 loop reads CASREYGTGDQPQHF. CDR3 nucleotide sequence: TGTGCCAGCAGGGAGTACGGGACAGGGGATCAGCCCCAGCATTTT.

The chain has TRBV27 and TRBJ2-3; 10 nucleotides agree with TRBD2. Trimming removed 6 bases from V and 4 bases from J; junction bases left unmatched: 16. This CDR3 region has 18 residues. Germline CDR1 MNHEY, CDR2 SMNVEV (reference sequence). CDR3 DNA sequence: TGTGCCAGCAGCAGACGGGGGCCTAGCGGGAGCGGGCCAGATACGCAGTATTTT. Residues: CASSRRGPSGSGPDTQYF.